This entry features one T cell receptor beta chain sequence. Its matching antigen is unknown. It was a multiplex PCR that amplified TCR beta CDR3, with 32 V and 13 J primers. One entry per CDR3 protein results from TCRdb running MiXCR on the multiplex PCR reads. The data show under 13,000 distinct CDR3 sequences, approximately 21% seen once. The record originates from a study of immune heterogeneity within non-small cell lung tumors. Study observations and caveats: Local tumor mutational burden, with an R of about 0.34, correlated moderately but significantly with local T-cell clonality. The study found identical dominant CDR3 beta clonotypes recurring across tumor sites within a patient, alongside site-unique high-frequency clones.

TCRs were amplified from roughly 590 ng gDNA of bulk tumor per sample. Biopsy collection occurred during surgery, with several far-apart biopsies per primary tumor. With untreated, newly diagnosed non-small cell lung cancer, the patients went on to undergo curative surgery. The CDR3 extends over 14 amino acids. CDR1 is SGHDT and CDR2 is YYEEEE in the germline V gene. V was trimmed by 3 bases and J by 7 bases, leaving 14 bases between them. This sequence was found in a man in his 60s with non-small cell lung cancer. The J gene is TRBJ2-1, the V gene TRBV5-6; D remains unclear. Input material: lung tumor tissue. The CDR3 is CASSSPSTENEQFF. The CDR3 DNA follows: TGTGCCAGCAGCTCACCTTCCACAGAGAATGAGCAGTTCTTC.